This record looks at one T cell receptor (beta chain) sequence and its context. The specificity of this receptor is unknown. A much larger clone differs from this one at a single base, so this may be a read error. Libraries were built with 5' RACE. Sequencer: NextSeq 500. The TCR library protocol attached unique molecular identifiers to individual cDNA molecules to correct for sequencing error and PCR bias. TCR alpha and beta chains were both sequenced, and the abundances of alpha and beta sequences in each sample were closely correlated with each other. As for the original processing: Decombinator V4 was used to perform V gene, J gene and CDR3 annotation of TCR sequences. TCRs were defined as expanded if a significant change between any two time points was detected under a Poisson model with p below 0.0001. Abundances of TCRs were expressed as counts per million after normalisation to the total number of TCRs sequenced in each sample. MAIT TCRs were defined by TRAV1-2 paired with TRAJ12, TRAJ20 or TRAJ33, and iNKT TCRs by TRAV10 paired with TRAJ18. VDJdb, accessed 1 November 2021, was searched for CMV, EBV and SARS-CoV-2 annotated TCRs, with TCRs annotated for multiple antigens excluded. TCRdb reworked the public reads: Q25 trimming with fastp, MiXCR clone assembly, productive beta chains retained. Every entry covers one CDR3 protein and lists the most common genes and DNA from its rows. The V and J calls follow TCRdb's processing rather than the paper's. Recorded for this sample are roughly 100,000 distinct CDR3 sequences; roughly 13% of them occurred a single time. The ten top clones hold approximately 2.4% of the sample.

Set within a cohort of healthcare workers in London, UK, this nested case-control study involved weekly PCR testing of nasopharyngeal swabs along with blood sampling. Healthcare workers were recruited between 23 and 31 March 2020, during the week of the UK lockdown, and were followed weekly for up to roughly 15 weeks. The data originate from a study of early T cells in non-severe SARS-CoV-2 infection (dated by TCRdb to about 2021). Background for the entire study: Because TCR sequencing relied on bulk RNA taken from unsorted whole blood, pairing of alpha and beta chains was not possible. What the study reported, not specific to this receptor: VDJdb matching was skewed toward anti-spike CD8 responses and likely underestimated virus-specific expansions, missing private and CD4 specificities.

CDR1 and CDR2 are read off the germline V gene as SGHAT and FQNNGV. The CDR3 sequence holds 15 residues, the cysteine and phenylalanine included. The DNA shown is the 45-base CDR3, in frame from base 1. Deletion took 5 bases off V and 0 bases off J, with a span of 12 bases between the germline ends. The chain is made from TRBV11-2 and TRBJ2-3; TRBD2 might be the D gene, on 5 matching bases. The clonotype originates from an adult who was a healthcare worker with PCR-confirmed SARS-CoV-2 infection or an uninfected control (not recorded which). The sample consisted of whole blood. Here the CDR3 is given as CASSAHTGSTDTQYF. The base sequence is TGTGCCAGCAGCGCCCATACGGGGAGCACAGATACGCAGTATTTT. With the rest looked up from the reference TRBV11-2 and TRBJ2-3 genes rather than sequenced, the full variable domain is EAGVAQSPRYKIIEKRQSVAFWCNPISGHATLYWYQQILGQGPKLLIQFQNNGVVDDSQLPKDRFSAERLKGVDSTLKIQPAKLEDSAVYLCASSAHTGSTDTQYFGPGTRLTVL.